This T cell receptor (beta chain) was identified during a study of response to subunit inactivated influenza vaccine. Study-level points and caveats: Only a handful of new T cells, the authors suggested, are recruited with each seasonal influenza vaccination.

Worth noting for this clonotype: The antigen is undetermined.

Germline CDR1 is SNHLY and CDR2 is FYNNEI. The CDR3 consists of 15 residues. The junction had 12 bases not matched to a gene; V was cut back by 6 bases and J by 5 bases. TCRdb redid the calling of the RT-PCR reads with MiXCR, one entry per CDR3 protein. The sample holds a few hundred thousand distinct CDR3 sequences, about 20% seen once. The chain recombines TRBV2 with TRBJ2-5, with 7 bases fitting TRBD1. The receptor's source is a man aged 45-69 years who received an inactivated influenza vaccine. The sequenced sample was PBMCs from blood, obtained around 22 months after vaccination. The CDR3 spells CASRPGTDSWETQYF. The DNA of the CDR3 is TGTGCCAGCAGACCCGGGACAGATTCTTGGGAGACCCAGTACTTC.